This passage covers 17 T cell receptor beta chains from one sample sequenced in a study of shared clonotypes between healthy human individuals. TCRdb's copy holds only in-frame clones and misses some; the assay was immunoSEQ multiplex PCR. The sample lists approximately 640,000 clones; roughly 70% were seen once. Sequenced: memory CD4+ T cells sorted from blood. Subset here: CD45RA-negative fraction. Receptor source: a woman in her twenties or thirties in good health.

The chain combines TRBV10-3 with TRBJ2-1; 10 nucleotides agree with TRBD1. V shed 6 bases and J 2 bases; nucleotides not matched to a gene: 7. Germline CDR1 is ENHRY and CDR2 is SYGVKD. The CDR3 has 16 amino acids. CDR3 in amino acids: CAIRHPGQGTYNEQFF. The CDR3 coding sequence is TGTGCCATCAGACACCCGGGACAGGGGACCTACAATGAGCAGTTCTTC.

This clone has only a few counts. The chain carries TRBV2 and TRBJ2-3, with D maybe TRBD1 (5 bases). V lost 0 bases and J lost 9, with 13 bases in between. The CDR3 is made up of 14 amino acids. The V gene's germline CDR1 is SNHLY and CDR2 FYNNEI. CDR3 sequence reads: CASSEALQQATQYF. For the CDR3, the DNA is TGTGCCAGCAGTGAAGCGCTTCAACAGGCGACGCAGTATTTT.

This clone has just a few counts. The chain has TRBV29-1 and TRBJ2-3; D is unclear. CDR1 is SQVTM, CDR2 ANQGSEA, per germline. The CDR3 consists of 10 residues. Trimming shortened V by 2 bases and J by 3 bases, and 0 bases separated the two germline ends. CDR3 region: CSVETDTQYF. The CDR3, as DNA: TGCAGCGTTGAAACAGATACGCAGTATTTT.

The rearrangement uses TRBV7-8 and TRBJ2-7; TRBD2 aligns across 10 bases. Germline-derived CDR1 and CDR2 are SGHVS and FQNEAQ. The CDR3 length is 14 residues. Germline trimming cut 6 bases from V and 2 bases from J; bases unmatched to any gene: 4. CDR3 coding DNA: TGTGCCAGCAGAAAGCGGGAGGGGACCTACGAGCAGTACTTC. Its protein product is CASRKREGTYEQYF.

The J gene is TRBJ1-4, the V gene TRBV29-1, with 7 bases fitting TRBD1. V shed 6 bases and J 3 bases; nucleotides not matched to a gene: 4. Germline CDR1 and CDR2: SQVTM and ANQGSEA. This CDR3 comprises 13 residues. CDR3 bases: TGCAGCGTCGCAGGGGGATCTAATGAAAAACTGTTTTTT. Translating gives CSVAGGSNEKLFF. The complete variable domain, with remaining parts taken from reference TRBV29-1 and TRBJ1-4, reads SAVISQKPSRDICQRGTSLTIQCQVDSQVTMMFWYRQQPGQSLTLIATANQGSEATYESGFVIDKFPISRPNLTFSTLTVSNMSPEDSSIYLCSVAGGSNEKLFFGSGTQLSVL.

The table lists this clone with a few counts. The chain uses TRBV28 and TRBJ1-3; tentative D call: TRBD1 (5 bases). The CDR3 runs 19 residues. Trimming removed 2 bases at V and 4 bases at J, with 24 bases between. The V gene's germline CDR1 is MDHEN and CDR2 SYDVKM. The DNA of the CDR3 is TGTGCCAGCAGTTTACGGGACGTCCAGGGCCCCCTTCCCGGAAACACCATATATTTT. Protein: CASSLRDVQGPLPGNTIYF.

The chain has TRBV5-5 and TRBJ2-1; 9 bases agree with TRBD1. Trimming at V came to 4 bases and at J to 7 bases, leaving 15 bases not matched to a gene. Germline V CDR1 and CDR2: SGHKS, YYEKEE (reference sequence). This CDR3 comprises 17 residues. Here the CDR3 reads CASSPGQGYNLNNEQFF. The CDR3 DNA reads as TGTGCCAGCAGCCCGGGACAGGGATACAATTTAAATAATGAGCAGTTCTTC.

The chain recombines TRBV10-2 with TRBJ2-3; possibly TRBD2 for D (5 bases). Trimming left V 2 bases short and J 2 bases short, with 23 bases between. CDR1 is WSHSY, CDR2 SAAADI, per germline. The CDR3 is 19 amino acids. The DNA of the CDR3 is TGCGCCAGCAGTGAGGGTACCCGGTTTGGAGGAGAGAACACAGATACGCAGTATTTT. Translated: CASSEGTRFGGENTDTQYF.

This clone appeared a few times. The chain uses TRBV27 and TRBJ1-1; TRBD1 might be the D (5 bases). The CDR3 has 16 amino acids. V was clipped by 7 bases and J by 4 bases, with 22 bases between them. Germline CDR1 MNHEY, CDR2 SMNVEV (reference sequence). The CDR3 sequence is CASIPGFGGGVTEAFF. CDR3 bases: TGTGCCAGCATTCCCGGTTTTGGGGGTGGGGTCACTGAAGCTTTCTTT.

V usage is TRBV29-1 and J usage is TRBJ2-5, with D uncertain. The CDR3 has 12 amino acids. Trimming took off 5 bases at V and 4 bases at J, with 11 bases between the two ends. Germline CDR1 reads SQVTM; CDR2 reads ANQGSEA. This CDR3 reads CSVIRAGETQYF. For the CDR3, the DNA is TGCAGCGTTATCCGGGCCGGAGAGACCCAGTACTTC. Drawing the rest from reference TRBV29-1 and TRBJ2-5, the complete variable domain is SAVISQKPSRDICQRGTSLTIQCQVDSQVTMMFWYRQQPGQSLTLIATANQGSEATYESGFVIDKFPISRPNLTFSTLTVSNMSPEDSSIYLCSVIRAGETQYFGPGTRLLVL.

The chain is built from TRBV9 and TRBJ2-7; TRBD1 matches at 9 bases. Germline V gene sequence: CDR1 SGDLS, CDR2 YYNGEE. The CDR3 sequence is 13 residues long. With V trimmed by 4 bases and J by 4 bases, 3 bases remained unmatched. CDR3 loop: CASSHGTGYEQYF. For the CDR3, the DNA is TGTGCCAGCAGCCACGGGACAGGGTACGAGCAGTACTTC.

This sequence joins TRBV29-1 and TRBJ2-1; D might be TRBD1 (6 bases). The CDR3 covers 13 residues. Trimming shortened V by 7 bases and J by 3 bases, and 13 bases separated the two germline ends. Germline CDR1 is SQVTM and CDR2 is ANQGSEA. The CDR3 is CSGGRGSYNEQFF. The DNA of the CDR3 is TGCAGCGGGGGCAGGGGCAGCTACAATGAGCAGTTCTTC.

This rearrangement joins TRBV7-9 to TRBJ2-2; D ambiguous. The CDR3 is made up of 13 amino acids. Per the germline V gene, CDR1 is SEHNR and CDR2 is FQNEAQ (reference sequence). Trimming left V 8 bases short and J 6 bases short, with 13 bases between. This CDR3 reads CASPISGAGELFF. The CDR3 coding sequence is TGTGCCAGCCCAATTAGTGGGGCCGGGGAGCTGTTTTTT. Full variable domain (missing parts from reference TRBV7-9 and TRBJ2-2): DTGVSQNPRHKITKRGQNVTFRCDPISEHNRLYWYRQTLGQGPEFLTYFQNEAQLEKSRLLSDRFSAERPKGSFSTLEIQRTEQGDSAMYLCASPISGAGELFFGEGSRLTVL.

The V call is TRBV9, the J call TRBJ2-2; tentative D call: TRBD1 (7 bases). This CDR3 is 13 amino acids long. CDR1 is SGDLS and CDR2 is YYNGEE in the germline V gene. Trimming pared 1 base from V and 15 bases from J, leaving 16 bases between. The CDR3 DNA is TGTGCCAGCAGCGTATCAGGAGGGGGCGCATTGTTTTTT. Translated, it gives CASSVSGGGALFF.

Only one count was recorded for this clone. The chain carries TRBV10-2 and TRBJ2-2, with 13 positions matching TRBD2. The junction had 6 bases not matched to a gene; V was cut back by 8 bases and J by 6 bases. CDR1 and CDR2 from the germline V gene are WSHSY and SAAADI. This CDR3 is 15 amino acids long. DNA of the CDR3: TGCGCCAGCGGAACTAGCGGGAGGGTATCCGGGGAGCTGTTTTTT. It codes for CASGTSGRVSGELFF.

This clone occurred a few times. A much more abundant neighbour one base away suggests this may be a read error. Other DNA sequences of this sample code for an identical CDR3. This chain uses TRBV5-4 with TRBJ2-2, with a weak D call TRBD2 (6 bases). CDR3 length: 16 amino acids. Germline CDR1 is SGHNT and CDR2 is YYREEE (reference sequence). Trimming removed 0 bases at V and 0 bases at J, with 9 bases between. This CDR3 reads CASSLGRGTNTGELFF. In nucleotides, the CDR3 is TGTGCCAGCAGCTTGGGGCGGGGAACGAACACCGGGGAGCTGTTTTTT.

CDR3 DNA: TGTGCCAGCAGCTTAGGGGCCCCCCCCGAGACCCAGTACTTC. Translating it yields CASSLGAPPETQYF. This chain uses TRBV11-2 with TRBJ2-5; D gene uncertain. The germline CDR1 and CDR2 sequences are SGHAT and FQNNGV. V lost 1 base and J 5 bases, leaving 11 bases between the germline ends. The CDR3 is 14 amino acids.